The 4 T cell receptor beta chains reported below all come from one sample, sequenced in a study of blood T cell repertoires in COVID-19. The method was immunoSEQ multiplex PCR; TCRdb's version includes in-frame clones alone and lacks a portion of them. The table includes tens of thousands of clones, about 91% detected once. The material sequenced was peripheral blood. The receptor set was obtained from a woman aged 80 or over with acute or convalescent COVID-19.

CDR3 loop: CASSPPLAGGTKETQYF. Here the CDR3 DNA reads TGTGCCAGCTCACCACCGTTAGCGGGAGGCACAAAAGAGACCCAGTACTTC. The V and J genes are TRBV18 and TRBJ2-5; 10 bases agree with TRBD2. Trimming took 0 bases from V and 3 from J; bases not matched to a gene: 7. Germline lookup yields CDR1 KGHSH and CDR2 LQKENI. This CDR3 has 17 amino acids.

V is TRBV4-1 and J is TRBJ2-1; TRBD2 might be the D (6 bases). Germline V CDR1 and CDR2: MGHRA, YSYEKL. V lost 0 bases, J lost 3 bases, and 18 bases lay in between. This CDR3 region has 18 residues. CDR3 nucleotides: TGCGCCAGCAGCCAAGATCGGGGGACGACCCAGGACTACAATGAGCAGTTCTTC. Encoded protein: CASSQDRGTTQDYNEQFF.

The chain joins TRBV6-5 to TRBJ2-1, with 13 positions matching TRBD2. J was trimmed by 10 bases and V by 6 bases; bases with no gene match: 9. The CDR3 covers 15 residues. Germline CDR1 is MNHEY and CDR2 is SVGAGI. CDR3 amino acids: CASRIGLAGVKEQFF. The CDR3 nucleotides are TGTGCCAGCAGGATCGGACTAGCGGGAGTCAAGGAGCAGTTCTTC.

This rearrangement joins TRBV5-1 to TRBJ2-5, with unresolved D. Germline V gives CDR1 SGHRS, CDR2 YFSETQ. This CDR3 comprises 11 residues. Trimming pared 3 bases from V and 3 bases from J, leaving 3 bases between. CDR3 DNA sequence: TGCGCCAGCAGCTATAAAGAGACCCAGTACTTC. Translated: CASSYKETQYF. The complete variable domain, with remaining parts taken from reference TRBV5-1 and TRBJ2-5, reads KAGVTQTPRYLIKTRGQQVTLSCSPISGHRSVSWYQQTPGQGLQFLFEYFSETQRNKGNFPGRFSGRQFSNSRSEMNVSTLELGDSALYLCASSYKETQYFGPGTRLLVL.